The entry below describes one TCR beta chain. Antigen: not known. The data stem from a study of response to subunit inactivated influenza vaccine. Study-level points and caveats: The study's authors posited that every seasonal influenza vaccination enlists few new T cells.

Each CDR3 protein gets one entry after TCRdb re-called the RT-PCR reads with MiXCR. The data show hundreds of thousands of distinct CDR3 sequences, approximately 15% seen once. The V end was cut by 5 bases, the J end by 5 bases, with 21 bases between. CDR3 length equals 16 residues. Germline CDR1 is MDHEN and CDR2 is SYDVKM. Sequenced here: CD4+ T cells sorted from PBMCs, sampled about 23 months after vaccination. The receptor was derived from a man aged 45-69 years who received an inactivated influenza vaccine. This chain joins TRBV28 and TRBJ2-5; D is possibly TRBD1 or TRBD2 (5 bases each). The CDR3 region is CASSPTGRGRSETQYF. The CDR3 nucleotides read TGTGCCAGCAGTCCGACGGGTCGGGGACGGAGTGAGACCCAGTACTTC.